This TCR beta chain comes out of a study of cytomegalovirus exposure and HLA in healthy donors. Per germline, CDR1 SGHRS and CDR2 YFSETQ. The CDR3 has 14 amino acids. Trimming cost V 8 bases and J 4 bases; bases outside gene matches: 9. The study ran its PCR with 60 Vbeta and 13 Jbeta primers. The table came from immunoSEQ multiplex PCR; TCRdb's copy has only in-frame clones and leaves some out. This repertoire includes roughly 120,000 clones. This sequence was found in a young man in good health and CMV-seronegative. The V call is TRBV5-1, the J call TRBJ2-5; TRBD1 matches 9 bases. The sample taken for sequencing was PBMCs. DNA for the CDR3: TGCGCCAGTAGAGTACAGGGGGCAGTAGAGACCCAGTACTTC. Amino acid sequence: CASRVQGAVETQYF.